This T cell receptor beta chain comes out of a study of blood T cell repertoires in COVID-19. About the study: The United States, Italy and Spain supplied acute and convalescent COVID-19 samples. The analysed material was cDNA or gDNA that came from T cells, B-cell-depleted T cells, or PBMCs.

This CDR3 has 14 residues. The ends were cut back, 6 bases at V and 2 bases at J, with 10 bases in the middle. Germline V gives CDR1 MNHNY, CDR2 SVGAGI (reference sequence). Original data processing: Estimation of nucleated cell counts was performed using reference gene primer amplification. The assay was immunoSEQ multiplex PCR, and TCRdb's table has in-frame clones only and misses some. V and J calls and clone size follow that table, whereas D and trimming were derived from the DNA. This table has 150,000 to 200,000 clones, about 80% appearing once. The chain has TRBV6-6 and TRBJ1-4; D is unresolved. The material sequenced was peripheral blood. This clonotype was obtained from a woman aged 70-85 years with acute or convalescent COVID-19. DNA of the CDR3: TGTGCCAGCAGCTCGGGTTGGACTAATGAAAAACTGTTTTTT. Translation gives CASSSGWTNEKLFF.